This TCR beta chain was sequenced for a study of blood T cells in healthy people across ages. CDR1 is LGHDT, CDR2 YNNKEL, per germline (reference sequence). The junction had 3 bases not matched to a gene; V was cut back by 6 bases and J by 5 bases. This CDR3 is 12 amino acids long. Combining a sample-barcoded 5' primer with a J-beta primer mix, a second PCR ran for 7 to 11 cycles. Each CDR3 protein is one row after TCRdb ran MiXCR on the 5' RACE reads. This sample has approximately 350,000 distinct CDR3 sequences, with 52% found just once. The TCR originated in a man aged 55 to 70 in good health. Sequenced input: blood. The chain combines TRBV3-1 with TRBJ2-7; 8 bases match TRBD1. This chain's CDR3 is CASRQGGDEQYF. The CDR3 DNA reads TGTGCCAGCAGACAGGGGGGCGACGAGCAGTACTTC.